Each of the 15 T cell receptor beta chains below was sequenced from the same sample in a study of cytomegalovirus exposure and HLA in healthy donors. PCR employed 60 Vbeta and 13 Jbeta primers. Assay used: immunoSEQ multiplex PCR; TCRdb lists only in-frame clones, some missing. The table records 120,000 or so clones, roughly 80% of them present only once. The sample consisted of PBMCs. Every receptor here comes from a man aged 25-40 years in good health and CMV-seronegative.

The CDR3 reads CSVAKGVAKNIQYF. The CDR3 DNA reads TGCAGCGTTGCGAAGGGGGTAGCCAAAAACATTCAGTACTTC. V usage is TRBV29-1 and J usage is TRBJ2-4; a weak D match, TRBD1 (6 bases). The germline V and J ends were trimmed by 4 bases and 0 bases, with 10 bases remaining between them. CDR3 size: 14 residues. Per germline, CDR1 SQVTM and CDR2 ANQGSEA.

This clone has only a few counts. This chain uses TRBV28 with TRBJ2-7; 13 bases are a match to TRBD2. Losses at the gene ends were 5 bases for V and 0 bases for J; bases not matched to a gene: 4. The CDR3 totals 16 residues. Germline V lookup: CDR1 MDHEN, CDR2 SYDVKM. As DNA, the CDR3 is TGTGCCAGCAGTCCAAGGACTAGCGGGAGCTCCTACGAGCAGTACTTC. Its protein is CASSPRTSGSSYEQYF.

This chain joins TRBV7-2 and TRBJ2-1; D ambiguous. Trimming shortened V by 1 base and J by 10 bases, and 17 bases separated the two germline ends. The CDR3 has 15 amino acids. Germline CDR1 reads SGHTA; CDR2 reads FQGNSA. The CDR3 sequence: CASSLVWAGVEEQFF. Here the CDR3 DNA reads TGTGCCAGCAGCTTAGTCTGGGCTGGCGTTGAGGAGCAGTTCTTC.

The CDR3 region has the DNA TGTGCCACAGTGGGTCGACAGGGCGGCGGCTACACCTTC. It encodes CATVGRQGGGYTF. The J gene is TRBJ1-2, the V gene TRBV28; 7 bases are a match to TRBD1. This CDR3 contains 13 residues. CDR1 is MDHEN, CDR2 SYDVKM, per germline. V trimming: 10 bases; J trimming: 8 bases; junction bases outside the gene matches: 13.

The V gene is TRBV27, the J gene TRBJ1-5; 7 nucleotides agree with TRBD1. This CDR3 has 14 residues. Trimming removed 8 bases from V and 11 bases from J; junction bases left unmatched: 15. The germline V gene encodes CDR1 MNHEY and CDR2 SMNVEV (reference sequence). The CDR3 loop is CASASRTGPRAQHF. The DNA of the CDR3 is TGTGCCAGCGCTAGTAGGACAGGTCCCAGGGCCCAGCATTTT.

This clone was counted only a few times. The V call is TRBV28, the J call TRBJ2-3; 10 bases fit TRBD2. Germline assignment: CDR1 MDHEN and CDR2 SYDVKM. The CDR3 sequence is 16 residues long. The V and J ends lost 5 bases and 2 bases, in that order; junction bases with no gene match: 7. The CDR3 DNA follows: TGTGCCAGCAGTCCCCCAGCGGGAGGGCCCACAGATACGCAGTATTTT. The encoded protein is CASSPPAGGPTDTQYF.

The V and J genes are TRBV7-2 and TRBJ2-7; 11 nucleotides line up with TRBD2. The CDR3 spans 14 residues. The trim removed 5 bases at V and 6 bases at J, leaving 6 bases unmatched. Germline CDR1 reads SGHTA; CDR2 reads FQGNSA. CDR3 DNA sequence: TGTGCCAGCAGCCGACTAGCGGGAAAAAGCGAGCAGTACTTC. Its translation is CASSRLAGKSEQYF. Full variable domain (outside the CDR3, taken from reference TRBV7-2 and TRBJ2-7): GAGVSQSPSNKVTEKGKDVELRCDPISGHTALYWYRQSLGQGLEFLIYFQGNSAPDKSGLPSDRFSAERTGGSVSTLTIQRTQQEDSAVYLCASSRLAGKSEQYFGPGTRLTVT.

The chain couples TRBV19 to TRBJ2-5; D may be TRBD1 (5 bases). In germline, CDR1 is LNHDA, CDR2 SQIVND (reference sequence). The CDR3 is made up of 16 amino acids. V shed 3 bases and J shed 4 bases, with 18 bases lying between them. CDR3 sequence (DNA): TGTGCCAGTAGTATTCTCCCAGGGCCCGGGCCAGAGACCCAGTACTTC. It codes for CASSILPGPGPETQYF.

The chain has TRBV5-1 and TRBJ1-5; TRBD1 matches at 9 bases. V shed 3 bases and J 7 bases; nucleotides not matched to a gene: 8. Germline V lookup: CDR1 SGHRS, CDR2 YFSETQ. This CDR3 is 15 amino acids long. In nucleotides, the CDR3 is TGCGCCAGCAGCTCCTCTCCGGGACAGGGCCAGCCCCAGCATTTT. Encoded protein: CASSSSPGQGQPQHF.

This clone was seen a few times. At one boundary the junction diverges from the germline segment, which might be a read error. The genes are TRBV7-7 and TRBJ2-2; the match to TRBD2 covers 14 bases. The CDR3 totals 18 residues. Germline CDR1 and CDR2: SSHAT and FNYEAQ (reference sequence). The CDR3 nucleotides are TGTGCTAGCAGCCCCTGGACTAGCGGGAGGTTTAACACCGGGGAGCTGTTTTTT. This translates into CASSPWTSGRFNTGELFF.

This chain links TRBV6-5 with TRBJ1-5; 8 bases are shared with TRBD1. With 4 bases clipped from V and 5 bases from J, the junction kept 1 base outside the gene matches. In germline, CDR1 is MNHEY, CDR2 SVGAGI. This CDR3 has 13 amino acids. The CDR3 is CASSLTGDQPQHF. The CDR3 region has the DNA TGTGCCAGCAGTTTGACAGGGGATCAGCCCCAGCATTTT.

A single count supports this clone. This chain connects TRBV6-5 to TRBJ2-7, with 11 bases matching TRBD1. This CDR3 region has 15 residues. Unmatched junction bases numbered 7, after V lost 3 bases and J lost 6 bases. In germline, CDR1 is MNHEY, CDR2 SVGAGI. CDR3 DNA sequence: TGTGCCAGCAGTTATCAACCGGGACAGGGGGTCGAGCAGTACTTC. It translates to CASSYQPGQGVEQYF.

The chain's CDR3 is CASSEFRTSGGRLLYNEQFF. DNA of the CDR3: TGCGCCAGCAGTGAGTTTAGGACTAGCGGAGGCCGACTCCTCTACAATGAGCAGTTCTTC. The chain links TRBV10-1 to TRBJ2-1; 10 bases map to TRBD2. With V trimmed by 1 base and J by 3 bases, 15 bases remained unmatched. Germline CDR1 WNHNN, CDR2 SYGVQD (reference sequence). CDR3 length: 20 residues.

The chain couples TRBV9 to TRBJ2-5, with D hard to call. The CDR3 covers 13 residues. Per the germline V gene, CDR1 is SGDLS and CDR2 is YYNGEE. The V and J ends lost 0 bases and 0 bases respectively, with 3 bases between them. The CDR3 here is CASSVGDQETQYF. The CDR3 DNA sequence: TGTGCCAGCAGCGTAGGCGACCAAGAGACCCAGTACTTC.

CDR3 sequence: CASSIRTGGCDYTF. In DNA form, the CDR3 reads TGCGCCAGCAGCATCCGGACAGGGGGGTGTGACTACACCTTC. This chain links TRBV5-1 with TRBJ1-2; 10 positions match TRBD1. The CDR3 is 14 residues long. Looked up from germline, CDR1 is SGHRS and CDR2 is YFSETQ. The V gene end was trimmed by 4 bases and the J gene end by 10 bases; junction bases not matched to a gene: 10.